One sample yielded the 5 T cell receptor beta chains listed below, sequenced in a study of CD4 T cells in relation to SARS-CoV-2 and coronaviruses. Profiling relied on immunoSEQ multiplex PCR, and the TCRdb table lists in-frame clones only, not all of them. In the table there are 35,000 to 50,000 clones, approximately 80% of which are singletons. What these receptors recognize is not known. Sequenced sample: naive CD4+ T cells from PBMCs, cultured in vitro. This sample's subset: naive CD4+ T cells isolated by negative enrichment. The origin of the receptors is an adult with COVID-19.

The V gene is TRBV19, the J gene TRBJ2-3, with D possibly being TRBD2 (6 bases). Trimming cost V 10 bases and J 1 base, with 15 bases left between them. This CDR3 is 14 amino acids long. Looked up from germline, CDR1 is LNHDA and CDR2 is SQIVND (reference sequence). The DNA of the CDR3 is TGTGCCACCTCCCGGGGGATCGGCACAGATACGCAGTATTTT. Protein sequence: CATSRGIGTDTQYF.

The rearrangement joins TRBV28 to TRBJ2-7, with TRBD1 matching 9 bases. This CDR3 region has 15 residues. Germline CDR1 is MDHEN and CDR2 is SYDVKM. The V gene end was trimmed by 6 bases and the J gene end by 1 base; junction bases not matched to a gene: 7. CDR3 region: CASRETGGPSYEQYF. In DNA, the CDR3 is TGTGCCAGCAGGGAAACAGGGGGCCCTTCCTACGAGCAGTACTTC.

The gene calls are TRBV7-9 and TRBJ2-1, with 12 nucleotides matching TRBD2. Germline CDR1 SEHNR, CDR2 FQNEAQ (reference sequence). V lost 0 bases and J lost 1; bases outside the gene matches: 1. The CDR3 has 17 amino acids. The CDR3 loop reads CASSLATSGSSYNEQFF. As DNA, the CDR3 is TGTGCCAGCAGCTTAGCGACTAGCGGGAGTTCCTACAATGAGCAGTTCTTC. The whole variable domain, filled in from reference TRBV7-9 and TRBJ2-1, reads DTGVSQNPRHKITKRGQNVTFRCDPISEHNRLYWYRQTLGQGPEFLTYFQNEAQLEKSRLLSDRFSAERPKGSFSTLEIQRTEQGDSAMYLCASSLATSGSSYNEQFFGPGTRLTVL.

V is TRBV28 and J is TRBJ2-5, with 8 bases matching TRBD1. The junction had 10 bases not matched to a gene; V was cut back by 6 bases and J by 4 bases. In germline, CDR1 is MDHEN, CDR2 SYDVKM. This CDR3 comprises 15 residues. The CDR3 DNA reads TGTGCCAGCAGCTCCCCCGGGACAGGACGAGAGACCCAGTACTTC. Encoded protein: CASSSPGTGRETQYF.

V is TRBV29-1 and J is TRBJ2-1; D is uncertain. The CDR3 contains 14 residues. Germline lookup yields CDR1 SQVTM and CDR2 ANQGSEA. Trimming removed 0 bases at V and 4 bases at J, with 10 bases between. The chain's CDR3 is CSVEDGSDYNEQFF. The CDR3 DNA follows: TGCAGCGTTGAAGATGGGTCCGATTACAATGAGCAGTTCTTC.